This passage covers 18 T cell receptor beta chains from one sample sequenced in a study of patients and donors after allogeneic stem cell transplantation. TCRdb re-analysed the RT-PCR reads in MiXCR, keeping a single row per CDR3 protein. The sample has 900,000 to 1,000,000 distinct CDR3 sequences; roughly 18% are singletons. Sequences were obtained from blood, either unsorted or a sorted T cell fraction (not recorded which). The receptors shown here come from a human donor who was either an allogeneic HSCT recipient or a stem cell or donor lymphocyte infusion donor (not recorded which). It is not recorded whose cells these are; they may come from a transplant donor.

In this sample, this clonotype turned up a few times. The chain is built from TRBV20-1 and TRBJ1-2; 7 bases map to TRBD1. Trimming removed 0 bases from V and 1 base from J; junction bases left unmatched: 8. The CDR3 sequence is 16 residues long. Per germline, CDR1 DFQATT and CDR2 SNEGSKA (reference sequence). In nucleotides, the CDR3 is TGCAGTGCTAGAGATAGCCGGGACAGATTTAACTATGGCTACACCTTC. Protein product: CSARDSRDRFNYGYTF.

The chain joins TRBV2 to TRBJ1-1, with D possibly TRBD1 on 6 matching bases. CDR1 and CDR2 from the germline V gene are SNHLY and FYNNEI. V was trimmed by 6 bases and J by 0 bases, leaving 14 bases between them. There are 15 residues in the CDR3. This chain's CDR3 is CASRGARQMNTEAFF. The CDR3 DNA follows: TGTGCCAGCAGGGGGGCGCGACAGATGAACACTGAAGCTTTCTTT.

The rearrangement joins TRBV4-3 to TRBJ2-5; 7 bases are a match to TRBD2. V trimming: 0 bases; J trimming: 2 bases; junction bases outside the gene matches: 6. Per germline, CDR1 LGHNA and CDR2 YSLEER. The CDR3 consists of 16 residues. CDR3 sequence (DNA): TGCGCCAGCAGCCAAGAAGGGGCTAGCGGACAAGAGACCCAGTACTTC. Its protein product is CASSQEGASGQETQYF.

This clonotype was counted a few times. The chain combines TRBV27 with TRBJ1-2; 7 bases match TRBD1. V was clipped by 3 bases and J by 3 bases; unmatched bases: 7. Looked up from germline, CDR1 is MNHEY and CDR2 is SMNVEV (reference sequence). The CDR3 runs 15 residues. The CDR3 nucleotides are TGTGCCAGCAGTTTTTCCGTGGGACAGTACTATGGCTACACCTTC. Its translation is CASSFSVGQYYGYTF.

This chain connects TRBV27 to TRBJ2-3; 11 bases fit TRBD2. The CDR3 length is 16 residues. J gave up 5 bases and V 7 bases, and 11 bases lay outside the gene matches. CDR1 is MNHEY, CDR2 SMNVEV, per germline (reference sequence). This chain's CDR3 is CASTSGLAVAGDTQYF. The CDR3, as DNA: TGTGCCAGCACGTCGGGACTAGCGGTTGCCGGAGATACGCAGTATTTT.

A few counts support this clonotype. This rearrangement joins TRBV30 to TRBJ1-6; 7 positions match TRBD1. Germline assignment: CDR1 GTSNPN and CDR2 SVGIG (reference sequence). The CDR3 is 14 amino acids. Losses at the gene ends were 4 bases for V and 2 bases for J; bases not matched to a gene: 2. CDR3 sequence reads: CAWTRGTYNSPLHF. The DNA of the CDR3 is TGTGCCTGGACCAGGGGGACCTATAATTCACCCCTCCACTTT.

This clonotype turned up a few times. V and J are TRBV20-1 and TRBJ1-6; 7 bases align to TRBD1. The CDR3 runs 13 residues. J lost 10 bases, V lost 0 bases, and 3 bases had no gene match. The V gene's germline CDR1 is DFQATT and CDR2 SNEGSKA (reference sequence). CDR3 sequence reads: CSARERTGSPLHF. DNA for the CDR3: TGCAGTGCTAGAGAGAGGACAGGCTCACCCCTCCACTTT.

The V gene is TRBV20-1, the J gene TRBJ1-3; TRBD1 matches at 7 bases. V dropped 4 bases and J dropped 4; count of bases not matched to a gene: 7. CDR3 size: 14 residues. The germline V gene encodes CDR1 DFQATT and CDR2 SNEGSKA (reference sequence). The CDR3 DNA sequence: TGCAGTGCTATAAACCGGGACAGCGGAAACACCATATATTTT. It translates to CSAINRDSGNTIYF.

This clonotype appeared many times. This sequence joins TRBV4-1 and TRBJ2-1, with no clear D. CDR3 size: 14 residues. Germline V CDR1 and CDR2: MGHRA, YSYEKL. V shed 3 bases and J shed 5 bases, with 11 bases lying between them. The CDR3, as DNA: TGCGCCAGCAGCCAGATCGCGCAGAACAATGAGCAGTTCTTC. Protein sequence: CASSQIAQNNEQFF.

The chain joins TRBV9 to TRBJ2-1; 7 bases fit TRBD2. This CDR3 comprises 15 residues. Trimming removed 2 bases from V and 2 bases from J; junction bases left unmatched: 4. Germline CDR1 is SGDLS and CDR2 is YYNGEE. The CDR3 bases are TGTGCCAGCAGCGTTTCTAGCGGACCCTACAATGAGCAGTTCTTC. It translates to CASSVSSGPYNEQFF.

This clonotype was picked up many times. The V and J genes are TRBV11-3 and TRBJ2-1, with D tentatively TRBD2 (6 bases). V shed 4 bases and J shed 3 bases, with 13 bases lying between them. Germline V CDR1 and CDR2: SGHNT, YENEEA. The length of the CDR3 is 15 residues. CDR3 residues: CASSSLGGNYNEQFF. CDR3 DNA: TGTGCCAGCAGCTCATTGGGCGGGAACTACAATGAGCAGTTCTTC.

This clonotype was recorded a few times. This rearrangement joins TRBV29-1 to TRBJ2-7, with 10 bases identical to TRBD1. In germline, CDR1 is SQVTM, CDR2 ANQGSEA. The junction had 9 bases not matched to a gene; V was cut back by 8 bases and J by 2 bases. The CDR3 length is 14 residues. The CDR3 is CSFSPGTGAYEQYF. DNA for the CDR3: TGCAGCTTTTCCCCCGGGACAGGGGCCTACGAGCAGTACTTC.

This clonotype came up a few times. The chain is built from TRBV12-3 or TRBV12-4 and TRBJ2-2; TRBD2 aligns across 14 bases. This CDR3 has 17 residues. V dropped 5 bases and J dropped 6; count of bases not matched to a gene: 8. The CDR3 nucleotides read TGTGCCAGCAGTCCTCACCGACTAGCGGGAGGGCCCGGGGAGCTGTTTTTT. This codes for CASSPHRLAGGPGELFF.

The gene calls are TRBV21-1 and TRBJ2-1; the table's D call TRBD1 went unverified against the DNA. TRBV21-1 is described as a pseudogene. CDR3 length: 13 residues. The CDR3 sequence is CASSKQGGNEQFF. CDR3 DNA: TGTGCCAGCAGCAAACAGGGGGGTAATGAGCAGTTCTTC.

The J gene is TRBJ1-1, the V gene TRBV7-2; 7 nucleotides agree with TRBD1. The germline CDR1 and CDR2 sequences are SGHTA and FQGNSA. V lost 2 bases, J lost 4 bases, and 13 bases stayed unmatched. The CDR3 contains 17 residues. In DNA, the CDR3 is TGTGCCAGCAGCTTAAGGGGCGGTACAGGGGCGGGCACTGAAGCTTTCTTT. This gives the protein CASSLRGGTGAGTEAFF.

In its sample, this clonotype was seen a few times. The chain combines TRBV18 with TRBJ1-4; D ambiguous. Germline lookup yields CDR1 KGHSH and CDR2 LQKENI. The CDR3 is made up of 14 amino acids. Trimming cost V 0 bases and J 7 bases, with 9 bases left between them. The CDR3 DNA is TGTGCCAGCTCACCACCTTCTCTAGGTGAAAAACTGTTTTTT. Its protein is CASSPPSLGEKLFF.

In its sample, this clonotype was seen a few times. This rearrangement joins TRBV19 to TRBJ1-1, with no clear D. Germline values: CDR1 LNHDA, CDR2 SQIVND (reference sequence). The CDR3 has 15 amino acids. V lost 9 bases, J lost 1 base, and 18 bases lay in between. The CDR3, as DNA: TGTGCCAGGCCATCCCAGACGGGATCGAACACTGAAGCTTTCTTT. It encodes CARPSQTGSNTEAFF. The complete variable domain, with remaining parts taken from reference TRBV19 and TRBJ1-1, reads DGGITQSPKYLFRKEGQNVTLSCEQNLNHDAMYWYRQDPGQGLRLIYYSQIVNDFQKGDIAEGYSVSREKKESFPLTVTSAQKNPTAFYLCARPSQTGSNTEAFFGQGTRLTVV.

This sequence joins TRBV12-3 or TRBV12-4 and TRBJ2-1; D might be TRBD2 (5 bases). The CDR3 spans 16 residues. With 2 bases removed from V and 4 bases from J, the gap between germline ends came to 15 bases. The CDR3, as DNA: TGTGCCAGCAGTTTACCGGGGAAGATATATTACAATGAGCAGTTCTTC. Protein sequence: CASSLPGKIYYNEQFF.